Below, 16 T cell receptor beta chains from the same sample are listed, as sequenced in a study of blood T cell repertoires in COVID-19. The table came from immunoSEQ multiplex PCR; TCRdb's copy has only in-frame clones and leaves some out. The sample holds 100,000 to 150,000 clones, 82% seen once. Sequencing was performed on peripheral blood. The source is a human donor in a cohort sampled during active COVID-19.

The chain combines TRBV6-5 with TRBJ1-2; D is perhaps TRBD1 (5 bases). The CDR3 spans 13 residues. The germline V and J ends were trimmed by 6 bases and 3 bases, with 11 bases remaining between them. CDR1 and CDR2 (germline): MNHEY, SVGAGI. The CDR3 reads CASRRQPYYGYTF. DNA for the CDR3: TGTGCCAGCAGAAGACAGCCGTACTATGGCTACACCTTC.

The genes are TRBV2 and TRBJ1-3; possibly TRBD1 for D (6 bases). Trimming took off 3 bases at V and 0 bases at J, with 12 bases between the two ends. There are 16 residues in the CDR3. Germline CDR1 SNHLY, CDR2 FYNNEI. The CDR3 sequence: CASSDPTGLSGNTIYF. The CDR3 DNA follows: TGTGCCAGCAGTGATCCAACAGGGCTCTCTGGAAACACCATATATTTT.

CDR3 nucleotides: TGTGCCAGCAGCTTGGGGGGGTACGGGACAGGGGTCTTTAATGAGCAGTTCTTC. This sequence encodes CASSLGGYGTGVFNEQFF. V and J are TRBV7-2 and TRBJ2-1; 10 bases are a match to TRBD1. V dropped 3 bases and J dropped 7; count of bases not matched to a gene: 15. The CDR3 totals 18 residues. Germline loops: CDR1 SGHTA, CDR2 FQGNSA.

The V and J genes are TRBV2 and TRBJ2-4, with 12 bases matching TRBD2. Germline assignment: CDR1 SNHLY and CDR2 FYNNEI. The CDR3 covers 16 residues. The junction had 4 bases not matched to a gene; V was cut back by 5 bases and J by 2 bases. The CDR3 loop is CASSTGLAGTKNIQYF. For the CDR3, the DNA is TGTGCCAGCAGTACTGGACTAGCGGGGACCAAAAACATTCAGTACTTC.

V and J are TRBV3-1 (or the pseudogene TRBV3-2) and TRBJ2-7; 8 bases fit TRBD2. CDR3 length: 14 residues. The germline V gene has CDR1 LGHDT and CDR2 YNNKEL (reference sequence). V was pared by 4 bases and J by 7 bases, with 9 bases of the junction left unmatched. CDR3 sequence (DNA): TGTGCCAGCAGCCCGCGGGCGGGGGGTGTTGAGCAGTACTTC. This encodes CASSPRAGGVEQYF.

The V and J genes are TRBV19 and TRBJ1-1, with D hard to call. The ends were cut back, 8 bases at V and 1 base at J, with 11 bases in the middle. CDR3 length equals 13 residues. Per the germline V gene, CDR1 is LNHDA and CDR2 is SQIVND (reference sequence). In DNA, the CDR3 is TGTGCCAGTGGTCAGGTACCGAACACTGAAGCTTTCTTT. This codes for CASGQVPNTEAFF.

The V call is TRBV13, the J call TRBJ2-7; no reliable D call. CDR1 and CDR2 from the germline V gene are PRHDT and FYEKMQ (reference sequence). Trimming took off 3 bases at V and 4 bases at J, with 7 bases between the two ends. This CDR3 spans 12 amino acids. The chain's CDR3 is CASSLSSYEQYF. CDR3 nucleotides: TGTGCCAGCAGCTTGTCCTCGTACGAGCAGTACTTC.

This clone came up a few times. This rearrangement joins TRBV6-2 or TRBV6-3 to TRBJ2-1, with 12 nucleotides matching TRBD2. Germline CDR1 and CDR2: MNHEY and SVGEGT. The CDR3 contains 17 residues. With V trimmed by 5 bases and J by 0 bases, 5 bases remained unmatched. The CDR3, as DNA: TGTGCCAGCAGTGTAGGACTAGCGGGGAACTCCTACAATGAGCAGTTCTTC. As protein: CASSVGLAGNSYNEQFF.

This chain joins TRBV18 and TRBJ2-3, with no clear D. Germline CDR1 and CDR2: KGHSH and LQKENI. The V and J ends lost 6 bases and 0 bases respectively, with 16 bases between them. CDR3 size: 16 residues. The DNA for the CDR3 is TGTGCCAGCTCTTCAATCGAGGCGGCTAGCACAGATACGCAGTATTTT. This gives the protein CASSSIEAASTDTQYF.

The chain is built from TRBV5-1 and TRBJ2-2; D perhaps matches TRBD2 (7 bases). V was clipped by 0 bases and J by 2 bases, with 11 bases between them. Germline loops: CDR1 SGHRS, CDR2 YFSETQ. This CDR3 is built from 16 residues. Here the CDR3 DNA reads TGCGCCAGCAGCTTGGCCCCGGGGGGCAACACCGGGGAGCTGTTTTTT. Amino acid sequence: CASSLAPGGNTGELFF.

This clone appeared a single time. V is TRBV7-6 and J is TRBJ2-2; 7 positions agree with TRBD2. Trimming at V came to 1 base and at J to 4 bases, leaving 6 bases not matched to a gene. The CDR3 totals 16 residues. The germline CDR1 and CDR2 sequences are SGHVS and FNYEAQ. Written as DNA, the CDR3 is TGTGCCAGCAGCTTAGGAGACGGGGGGACCACCGGGGAGCTGTTTTTT. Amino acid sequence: CASSLGDGGTTGELFF.

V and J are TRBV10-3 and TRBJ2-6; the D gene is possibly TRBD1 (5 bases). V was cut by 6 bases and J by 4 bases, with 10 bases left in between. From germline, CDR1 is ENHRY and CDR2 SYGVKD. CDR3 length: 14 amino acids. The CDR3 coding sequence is TGTGCCATCAGGGACACCAGAGGGGCCAACGTCCTGACTTTC. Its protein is CAIRDTRGANVLTF.

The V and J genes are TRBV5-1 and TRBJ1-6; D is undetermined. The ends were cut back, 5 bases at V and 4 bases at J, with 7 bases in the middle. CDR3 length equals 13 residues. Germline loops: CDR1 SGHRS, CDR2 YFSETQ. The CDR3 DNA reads TGCGCCAGCAGGGCTGGTTATAATTCACCCCTCCACTTT. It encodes CASRAGYNSPLHF.

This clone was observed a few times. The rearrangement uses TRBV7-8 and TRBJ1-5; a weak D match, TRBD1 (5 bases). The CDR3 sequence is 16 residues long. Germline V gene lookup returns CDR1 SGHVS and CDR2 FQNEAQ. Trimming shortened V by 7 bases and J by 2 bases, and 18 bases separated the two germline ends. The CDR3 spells CASTLLGGGGNQPQHF. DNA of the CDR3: TGTGCCAGCACTTTACTCGGGGGAGGGGGCAATCAGCCCCAGCATTTT.

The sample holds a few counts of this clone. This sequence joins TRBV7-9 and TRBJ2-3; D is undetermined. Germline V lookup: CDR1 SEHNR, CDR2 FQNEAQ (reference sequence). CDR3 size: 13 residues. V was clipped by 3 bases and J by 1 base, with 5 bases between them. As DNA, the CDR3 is TGTGCCAGCAGCTTTGGGCGCACAGATACGCAGTATTTT. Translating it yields CASSFGRTDTQYF. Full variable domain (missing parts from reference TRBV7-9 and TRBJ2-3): DTGVSQNPRHKITKRGQNVTFRCDPISEHNRLYWYRQTLGQGPEFLTYFQNEAQLEKSRLLSDRFSAERPKGSFSTLEIQRTEQGDSAMYLCASSFGRTDTQYFGPGTRLTVL.

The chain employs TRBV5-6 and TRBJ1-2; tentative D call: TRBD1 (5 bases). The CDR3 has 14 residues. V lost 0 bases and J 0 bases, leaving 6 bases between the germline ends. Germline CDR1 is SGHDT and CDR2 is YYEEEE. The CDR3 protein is CASSLETANYGYTF. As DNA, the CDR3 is TGTGCCAGCAGCTTGGAGACAGCTAACTATGGCTACACCTTC.